What follows are 11 T cell receptor beta chains derived from one specimen sequenced in a study of T cells in Graves' hyperthyroidism and ophthalmopathy. TCR beta CDR3 region amplification was performed from RNA transcripts. With the HTBI primer set, the TCR CDR3 went through a first round of RT-PCR. A single record per CDR3 protein comes from TCRdb applying MiXCR to the multiplex PCR reads. Of about 510,000 distinct CDR3 sequences in the sample, 12% to 15% were seen once. Sequenced: blood. Receptors were obtained from a woman aged 40 to 50 with Graves' hyperthyroidism.

Ten or more counts support this clonotype. The rearrangement links TRBV12-3 or TRBV12-4 to TRBJ2-2; weak D call: TRBD1 (5 bases). V lost 3 bases and J 1 base, leaving 9 bases between the germline ends. This CDR3 region has 15 residues. The CDR3 DNA reads TGTGCCAGCAGTTTTGGGGCTGTGAACACCGGGGAGCTGTTTTTT. Translating gives CASSFGAVNTGELFF.

At least ten counts were recorded for this clonotype. This sequence joins TRBV28 and TRBJ1-1; the D is unclear. The CDR3 is 14 residues long. Germline CDR1 reads MDHEN; CDR2 reads SYDVKM. Trimming cost V 2 bases and J 7 bases, with 14 bases left between them. The CDR3 DNA reads as TGTGCCAGCAGTTTAGGTCCCCGAGGCAATGAAGCTTTCTTT. Protein product: CASSLGPRGNEAFF. The full variable domain, rest sourced from reference TRBV28 and TRBJ1-1, is DVKVTQSSRYLVKRTGEKVFLECVQDMDHENMFWYRQDPGLGLRLIYFSYDVKMKEKGDIPEGYSVSREKKERFSLILESASTNQTSMYLCASSLGPRGNEAFFGQGTRLTVV.

A few counts support this clonotype. Its ends do not fully match the called genes, so a read error is possible. The gene calls are TRBV29-1 and TRBJ1-1, with D unresolved. This CDR3 has 13 amino acids. The germline CDR1 and CDR2 sequences are SQVTM and ANQGSEA. CDR3 DNA: TGCAGCGCTGAATCCCATCACGGTACTGAAGCTTTCTTT. Protein product: CSAESHHGTEAFF.

This clonotype was counted only a few times. This chain joins TRBV12-3 or TRBV12-4 and TRBJ2-2; the match to TRBD2 covers 9 bases. The CDR3 runs to 17 residues. Trimming removed 7 bases from V and 4 bases from J; junction bases left unmatched: 13. The CDR3: CASTHIAGVRVTGELFF. The CDR3 DNA reads as TGTGCCAGCACTCACATAGCGGGAGTCCGTGTCACCGGGGAGCTGTTTTTT.

The chain links TRBV20-1 to TRBJ1-1; 10 bases align to TRBD1. Germline V gives CDR1 DFQATT, CDR2 SNEGSKA (reference sequence). The V segment lost 4 bases and the J segment 4 bases; nucleotides outside the gene matches: 9. The CDR3 extends over 15 amino acids. Here the CDR3 DNA reads TGCAGTGCTATAAAGACAGGGGGCTGGGGCACTGAAGCTTTCTTT. Its translation is CSAIKTGGWGTEAFF.

The table lists this clonotype with many counts. The CDR3 here is CASSDGGDGTQYF. CDR3 coding DNA: TGTGCCAGCAGTGACGGGGGCGATGGGACCCAGTACTTC. V gene TRBV2 combines with J gene TRBJ2-5; D is perhaps TRBD1 or TRBD2 (6 bases each). This CDR3 spans 13 amino acids. Germline values: CDR1 SNHLY, CDR2 FYNNEI. Between the trimmed V and J ends, which lost 3 bases and 7 bases, there was a span of 12 bases.

This clonotype showed up many times. The rearrangement links TRBV30 to TRBJ1-3; D is uncertain. This CDR3 is 14 amino acids long. Germline CDR1 and CDR2: GTSNPN and SVGIG (reference sequence). The V gene lost 4 bases and the J gene lost 0 bases, with 10 bases spanning the gap. In nucleotides, the CDR3 is TGTGCCTGGAACGTGGCGACCTCTGGAAACACCATATATTTT. Protein: CAWNVATSGNTIYF.

This clonotype occurred many times. The chain employs TRBV18 and TRBJ2-2; perhaps D is TRBD1 or TRBD2 (5 bases each). The V end lost 6 bases, the J end lost 0 bases, and 11 bases lay between the germline ends. Germline V gene data show CDR1 as KGHSH and CDR2 as LQKENI. The CDR3 loop spans 15 amino acids. CDR3 residues: CASSPGTTNTGELFF. CDR3 nucleotide sequence: TGTGCCAGCTCCCCCGGGACGACGAACACCGGGGAGCTGTTTTTT.

The sample holds many counts of this clonotype. The chain couples TRBV7-9 to TRBJ2-7; 10 bases line up with TRBD2. The CDR3 has 15 residues. Germline V gene lookup returns CDR1 SEHNR and CDR2 FQNEAQ (reference sequence). V gave up 1 base and J gave up 3 bases; unmatched junction bases: 3. The CDR3: CASSLVSSGSYEQYF. CDR3 DNA: TGTGCCAGCAGCTTAGTGTCTAGCGGGAGCTACGAGCAGTACTTC.

This clonotype was observed at least ten times. The V call is TRBV28, the J call TRBJ2-7; D unclear. The germline CDR1 and CDR2 sequences are MDHEN and SYDVKM. The V end was cut by 1 base, the J end by 2 bases, with 9 bases between. The CDR3 contains 14 residues. The CDR3 loop is CASSLSVTTYEQYF. As DNA, the CDR3 is TGTGCCAGCAGTTTATCAGTAACTACCTACGAGCAGTACTTC.

This clonotype was detected ten times or more. The gene calls are TRBV28 and TRBJ1-6, with a weak D call TRBD1 (6 bases). V was pared by 6 bases and J by 8 bases, with 14 bases between. CDR3 length: 14 amino acids. Per the germline V gene, CDR1 is MDHEN and CDR2 is SYDVKM. The CDR3 DNA reads as TGTGCCAGCAGAAAAGGACAGTCAGATTCACCCCTCCACTTT. Its translation is CASRKGQSDSPLHF. The entire variable domain, with the rest obtained from reference TRBV28 and TRBJ1-6, is as follows: DVKVTQSSRYLVKRTGEKVFLECVQDMDHENMFWYRQDPGLGLRLIYFSYDVKMKEKGDIPEGYSVSREKKERFSLILESASTNQTSMYLCASRKGQSDSPLHFGNGTRLTVT.